The rows below give T cell receptor beta chains drawn from one sample of a study of blood T cell repertoires in COVID-19. Profiled with immunoSEQ multiplex PCR; TCRdb holds only in-frame clones, not every one. Here the sample spans approximately 310,000 clones, 85% being singletons. Specimen: PBMCs or T cells enriched from blood (not recorded which). These TCRs come from a woman between 25 and 40 years old who had been exposed to COVID-19. CDR3s include the opening cysteine and the closing phenylalanine or tryptophan. The order of the fields is CDR3 length, V gene, clone size, D gene, J gene, CDR3 DNA, CDR3 protein. D genes are given only for firm matches. Some rows mark clone size as missing; the rest say once, few, many or name a class of expanded clone.

length: 13
V: TRBV11-2
size: .
D: .
J: TRBJ1-1
DNA: TGTGCCAGCAGCTTAGAAGGAGTAACTGAAGCTTTCTTT
CDR3: CASSLEGVTEAFF

length: 14
V: TRBV7-9
size: .
D: .
J: TRBJ1-2
DNA: TGTGCCAGCAGCTTAGATGGAGGGAACTATGGCTACACCTTC
CDR3: CASSLDGGNYGYTF

length: 14
V: TRBV25-1
size: .
D: TRBD1
J: TRBJ2-5
DNA: TGTGCCAGCAGTGAGGGACAGGGGATGGAGACCCAGTACTTC
CDR3: CASSEGQGMETQYF

length: 17
V: TRBV7-2
size: .
D: TRBD1
J: TRBJ1-1
DNA: TGTGCCAGCAGCTCCGGGACAGGGGGTCTTCTGAACACTGAAGCTTTCTTT
CDR3: CASSSGTGGLLNTEAFF

length: 14
V: TRBV7-9
size: .
D: .
J: TRBJ2-5
DNA: TGTGCCAGCAGCTCAGTTTCAGGGCGAGAGACCCAGTACTTC
CDR3: CASSSVSGRETQYF

length: 15
V: TRBV27
size: .
D: .
J: TRBJ2-7
DNA: TGTGCCAGCAGTTTACCCGGCCAGGTGGTGAACGAGCAGTACTTC
CDR3: CASSLPGQVVNEQYF

length: 18
V: TRBV18
size: .
D: TRBD2
J: TRBJ2-3
DNA: TGTGCCAGCTCACCACCCCTAGCGGGGGGTTTTAGCACAGATACGCAGTATTTT
CDR3: CASSPPLAGGFSTDTQYF

length: 10
V: TRBV29-1
size: once
D: TRBD1
J: TRBJ1-1
DNA: TGCAGCGGCCGGGACAGGGATGCTTTCTTT
CDR3: CSGRDRDAFF

length: 16
V: TRBV19
size: .
D: TRBD2
J: TRBJ2-2
DNA: TGTGCCAGTAGATCCCCGGGACTAGCGAGCACCGGGGAGCTGTTTTTT
CDR3: CASRSPGLASTGELFF

length: 14
V: TRBV4-1
size: .
D: .
J: TRBJ2-7
DNA: TGCGCCAGCAGCCAAGGTGACAGGATGGGCGAGCAGTACTTC
CDR3: CASSQGDRMGEQYF

length: 15
V: TRBV5-1
size: .
D: TRBD2
J: TRBJ2-1
DNA: TGCGCCAGCAGCGTGCCGGGACTAGCGGCAAATGAGCAGTTCTTC
CDR3: CASSVPGLAANEQFF

length: 11
V: TRBV2
size: .
D: .
J: TRBJ1-2
DNA: TGTGCCAGCAGACACCCGCATGGCTACACCTTC
CDR3: CASRHPHGYTF

length: 13
V: TRBV30
size: .
D: .
J: TRBJ1-5
DNA: TGTGCCTGGAGGGCAGGGAACTCTCAGCCCCAGCATTTT
CDR3: CAWRAGNSQPQHF

length: 16
V: TRBV6-2/TRBV6-3
size: .
D: TRBD2
J: TRBJ2-5
DNA: TGTGCCAGCAGTTACTCGCGCGGGGGGTCCCAAGAGACCCAGTACTTC
CDR3: CASSYSRGGSQETQYF

length: 16
V: TRBV7-2
size: .
D: .
J: TRBJ1-1
DNA: TGTGCCAGCAGCTTAAGCGGTTTCGGCACGAACACTGAAGCTTTCTTT
CDR3: CASSLSGFGTNTEAFF

length: 15
V: TRBV19
size: .
D: .
J: TRBJ1-5
DNA: TGTGCCAGTAGTGCCTGGGCGGCGCGGGATCAGCCCCAGCATTTT
CDR3: CASSAWAARDQPQHF

length: 13
V: TRBV30
size: .
D: TRBD1
J: TRBJ1-1
DNA: TGTGCCTGGACCATTTTACAGGGGCTCGGAGCTTTCTTT
CDR3: CAWTILQGLGAFF

length: 13
V: TRBV7-3
size: .
D: .
J: TRBJ1-1
DNA: TGTGCCAGTAGGGCGGGAGTGGGGGCTGAAGCTTTCTTT
CDR3: CASRAGVGAEAFF

length: 13
V: TRBV2
size: .
D: .
J: TRBJ1-2
DNA: TGTGCCAGCAGTGTCGACAGAGTGGATGGCTACACCTTC
CDR3: CASSVDRVDGYTF

length: 14
V: TRBV6-5
size: once
D: TRBD2
J: TRBJ2-3
DNA: TGTGCCAGCAAGGCTAGCGGGAGATCGGATACGCAGTATTTT
CDR3: CASKASGRSDTQYF

length: 16
V: TRBV4-1
size: .
D: .
J: TRBJ1-1
DNA: TGCGCCAGCAGCCACCTGCAAATACAGGGAAACACTGAAGCTTTCTTT
CDR3: CASSHLQIQGNTEAFF

length: 17
V: TRBV21-1
size: .
D: .
J: TRBJ1-6
DNA: TGTGCCAGCAGCGTCGACTACAGGGTATCCTATAATTCACCCCTCCACTTT
CDR3: CASSVDYRVSYNSPLHF

length: 16
V: TRBV4-1
size: .
D: TRBD2
J: TRBJ2-1
DNA: TGCGCCAGCAGCCAGACTAGCGGGAGAGATTACAATGAGCAGTTCTTC
CDR3: CASSQTSGRDYNEQFF

length: 14
V: TRBV6-5
size: .
D: TRBD1
J: TRBJ1-1
DNA: TGTGCCAGCAGTCCGGGACAGGGAATTTATGAAGCTTTCTTT
CDR3: CASSPGQGIYEAFF

length: 17
V: TRBV5-6
size: .
D: TRBD2
J: TRBJ2-2
DNA: TGTGCCAGCATTAGGGGACTAGCGGGGGGTAACACCGGGGAGCTGTTTTTT
CDR3: CASIRGLAGGNTGELFF

length: 11
V: TRBV12-3/TRBV12-4
size: .
D: .
J: TRBJ1-1
DNA: TGTGCCAGCAGTCCAGGACTTGAAGCTTTCTTT
CDR3: CASSPGLEAFF

length: 11
V: TRBV30
size: .
D: .
J: TRBJ1-2
DNA: TGTGCCTGGAGGGACTTCTATGGCTACACCTTC
CDR3: CAWRDFYGYTF

length: 17
V: TRBV30
size: .
D: TRBD1
J: TRBJ1-1
DNA: TGTGCCTGGAGTCCCAATGACAGGGGGCGGGGAGACACTGAAGCTTTCTTT
CDR3: CAWSPNDRGRGDTEAFF